Ten or more counts support the clone carrying this T cell receptor beta chain. This entry comes from a study of Graves' ophthalmopathy and Graves' hyperthyroidism. RNA transcripts yielded amplified TCR beta CDR3 regions. A first-round RT-PCR used HTBI primers, followed by a second-round multiplex PCR. TCRdb re-derived calls from the multiplex PCR reads in MiXCR, one entry per CDR3 protein. The data contain some 390,000 distinct CDR3 sequences, about 16% of them singletons. A duration under 3 months, NOSPECS ≥4, CAS ≥3 and moderate-to-severe activity characterized the donors with ophthalmopathy. V shed 4 bases and J shed 4 bases, with 13 bases lying between them. CDR1 and CDR2 (germline): LGHNT, FRNRAP. The length of the CDR3 is 14 residues.

V usage is TRBV12-5 and J usage is TRBJ1-1; D not resolved. The TCR was taken from a woman aged 18-29 years with Graves' ophthalmopathy. Sequenced: peripheral blood. CDR3 sequence (DNA): TGTGCTAGTGGTTCTTCTGGGCAGTTCACTGAAGCTTTCTTT. Protein product: CASGSSGQFTEAFF.